The text below deals with one T cell receptor beta chain. TCRbeta library preparation incorporated unique molecular identifiers. TCRdb redid the calling of the PCR reads with MiXCR, one entry per CDR3 protein. The profile shows 200,000 to 250,000 distinct CDR3 sequences, about a quarter of them singletons. The entry originates in a study of T-cell reconstitution after alpha-beta-depleted transplantation in children. The clonotype was recovered from a girl aged 2 to 10 with Fanconi anemia, due to receive a stem cell transplant. The input for sequencing was PBMCs, taken before TCRalphabeta/CD19-depleted stem cell transplant.

The CDR3 DNA sequence: TGTGCCAGCGACTCCGGGAGCAACTACGAGCAGTACTTC. Protein sequence: CASDSGSNYEQYF. The chain employs TRBV6-2 or TRBV6-3 and TRBJ2-7, with a possible D match to TRBD2 (6 bases). V lost 8 bases to trimming and J lost 3 bases, with 14 bases between them. The CDR3 spans 13 residues. Germline V lookup: CDR1 MNHEY, CDR2 SVGEGT.